Below are 19 T cell receptor beta chains sequenced from a single sample in a study of quantifying T cell responses using KT2 cells. Study at large: RNA was reverse transcribed with TCR alpha and beta constant-region primers.

Each cDNA got a UMI-containing oligo ligated at its 3' end. An equimolar mix of RC1.1 and RC1.2 primed the beta chain across TRBC1 and TRBC2. In TCRdb, the UMI-ligation and nested PCR reads were re-called with MiXCR into one record per CDR3 protein. Here the sample spans 42,000 or so distinct CDR3 sequences, about 18% being singletons. What was sequenced was PBMCs spiked with cells of the T cell clone KT2. The receptor set was obtained from a human donor.

V and J are TRBV14 and TRBJ1-3; a possible D gene is TRBD1 (6 bases). From germline, CDR1 is SGHDN and CDR2 FVKESK. The V end lost 0 bases, the J end lost 9 bases, and 12 bases lay between the germline ends. The CDR3 has 14 amino acids. The CDR3 sequence: CASSQDRQAGTIYF. The CDR3 DNA reads TGTGCCAGCAGCCAAGATCGACAGGCCGGCACCATATATTTT.

The J gene is TRBJ2-1, the V gene TRBV5-1, with 11 bases that match TRBD2. The germline V gene has CDR1 SGHRS and CDR2 YFSETQ. The CDR3 contains 15 residues. V gave up 0 bases and J gave up 10 bases; unmatched junction bases: 6. CDR3 DNA: TGCGCCAGCAGCTTGGTCCTAGCGGGAGGTGACGAGCAGTTCTTC. Translation gives CASSLVLAGGDEQFF.

The CDR3 reads CASSDSTKVNRDLKALLNTEAFF. For the CDR3, the DNA is TGTGCCAGCAGTGACTCGACGAAAGTCAACCGGGACTTGAAGGCGCTTTTGAACACTGAAGCTTTCTTT. The rearrangement joins TRBV6-4 to TRBJ1-1, with TRBD1 as a possible D gene (5 bases). Trimming took off 0 bases at V and 0 bases at J, with 32 bases between the two ends. The CDR3 extends over 23 amino acids. Germline CDR1 reads MRHNA; CDR2 reads SNTAGT.

The chain recombines TRBV5-1 with TRBJ2-2; perhaps TRBD2 as D (7 bases). The germline V gene has CDR1 SGHRS and CDR2 YFSETQ. The length of the CDR3 is 14 residues. Trimming removed 7 bases at V and 5 bases at J, with 15 bases between. CDR3 sequence reads: CASRGGAETGELFF. DNA for the CDR3: TGCGCCAGCCGAGGGGGGGCCGAGACCGGGGAGCTGTTTTTT.

This clonotype was found a few times. The chain carries TRBV20-1 and TRBJ2-2; the match to TRBD2 covers 9 bases. The ends lost 1 base at V and 5 bases at J; junction bases unmatched: 5. The germline CDR1 and CDR2 sequences are DFQATT and SNEGSKA (reference sequence). This CDR3 contains 15 residues. This CDR3 reads CSARAPSGRTGELFF. The CDR3 DNA is TGCAGTGCTAGAGCCCCCAGCGGGAGGACCGGGGAGCTGTTTTTT.

The chain recombines TRBV6-5 with TRBJ1-4; D possibly corresponds to TRBD1 (5 bases). V was shortened by 2 bases and J by 2 bases, with 9 bases between the two germline ends. This CDR3 spans 15 amino acids. CDR1 is MNHEY, CDR2 SVGAGI, per germline. The DNA of the CDR3 is TGTGCCAGCAGTTACGGGACCGTCACTAATGAAAAACTGTTTTTT. Amino acid sequence: CASSYGTVTNEKLFF.

In its sample, this clonotype was seen many times. The chain joins TRBV5-6 to TRBJ2-3, with D hard to call. V shed 4 bases and J shed 2 bases, with 8 bases lying between them. Per germline, CDR1 SGHDT and CDR2 YYEEEE. The CDR3 runs to 13 residues. CDR3 nucleotide sequence: TGTGCCAGCAGCCAGTTGCACACAGATACGCAGTATTTT. Protein: CASSQLHTDTQYF. Variable domain in full (rest from reference TRBV5-6 and TRBJ2-3): DAGVTQSPTHLIKTRGQQVTLRCSPKSGHDTVSWYQQALGQGPQFIFQYYEEEERQRGNFPDRFSGHQFPNYSSELNVNALLLGDSALYLCASSQLHTDTQYFGPGTRLTVL.

The chain is built from TRBV24-1 and TRBJ2-2, with 8 positions matching TRBD1. V lost 0 bases, J lost 2 bases, and 1 base stayed unmatched. The germline CDR1 and CDR2 sequences are KGHDR and SFDVKD. The CDR3 sequence is 16 residues long. CDR3 amino acids: CATSDLGQGNTGELFF. The CDR3 region has the DNA TGTGCCACCAGTGATTTGGGACAGGGCAACACCGGGGAGCTGTTTTTT.

The rearrangement joins TRBV6-6 to TRBJ1-2, with TRBD1 identical over 8 bases. Germline trimming cut 6 bases from V and 5 bases from J; bases unmatched to any gene: 8. Germline-derived CDR1 and CDR2 are MNHNY and SVGAGI (reference sequence). The CDR3 loop spans 14 amino acids. The CDR3 loop reads CASRTQGAKYGYTF. The DNA of the CDR3 is TGTGCCAGCAGGACGCAGGGGGCGAAGTATGGCTACACCTTC.

This clonotype was picked up many times. V is TRBV21-1 and J is TRBJ2-7; the table's D gene call, TRBD2, was not cross checked with the DNA. TRBV21-1 represents a pseudogene. The CDR3 is 18 residues long. The CDR3 spells CASSPRKGRCEASYEQYF. The CDR3 DNA reads TGTGCCAGCAGCCCGCGTAAGGGCAGGTGCGAGGCTTCCTACGAGCAGTACTTC.

This clonotype was counted at least ten times. V and J are TRBV2 and TRBJ2-6, with TRBD1 as a possible D gene (6 bases). Germline CDR1 and CDR2: SNHLY and FYNNEI. The length of the CDR3 is 16 residues. V gave up 8 bases and J gave up 2 bases, with 16 bases separating them. This CDR3 is CASSTGTLPGANVLTF. CDR3 DNA sequence: TGTGCCAGCTCGACAGGAACACTTCCTGGGGCCAACGTCCTGACTTTC.

The chain joins TRBV3-1 to TRBJ2-2, with TRBD1 matching 9 bases. With V trimmed by 3 bases and J by 4 bases, 3 bases remained unmatched. This CDR3 has 15 residues. Per the germline V gene, CDR1 is LGHDT and CDR2 is YNNKEL (reference sequence). CDR3 sequence (DNA): TGTGCCAGCAGCCAGGGACAGGGTGTCACCGGGGAGCTGTTTTTT. Translation gives CASSQGQGVTGELFF. The full variable domain, with the rest looked up from reference TRBV3-1 and TRBJ2-2, is DTAVSQTPKYLVTQMGNDKSIKCEQNLGHDTMYWYKQDSKKFLKIMFSYNNKELIINETVPNRFSPKSPDKAHLNLHINSLELGDSAVYFCASSQGQGVTGELFFGEGSRLTVL.

This chain joins TRBV20-1 and TRBJ1-1; D is ambiguous. The CDR3 contains 13 residues. In germline, CDR1 is DFQATT, CDR2 SNEGSKA (reference sequence). Trimming removed 5 bases at V and 0 bases at J, with 10 bases between. The CDR3 DNA is TGCAGTGCTCCCCCCATCTTGAACACTGAAGCTTTCTTT. Translating gives CSAPPILNTEAFF.

This sequence joins TRBV2 and TRBJ2-1, with TRBD2 matching over 9 bases. The V and J ends lost 2 bases and 4 bases, in that order; junction bases with no gene match: 0. This CDR3 spans 14 amino acids. The germline V gene has CDR1 SNHLY and CDR2 FYNNEI. The CDR3 sequence: CASSELAGYNEQFF. The CDR3 region has the DNA TGTGCCAGCAGTGAACTAGCGGGGTACAATGAGCAGTTCTTC. The full variable domain, completed using reference TRBV2 and TRBJ2-1, is EPEVTQTPSHQVTQMGQEVILRCVPISNHLYFYWYRQILGQKVEFLVSFYNNEISEKSEIFDDQFSVERPDGSNFTLKIRSTKLEDSAMYFCASSELAGYNEQFFGPGTRLTVL.

This sequence joins TRBV11-3 and TRBJ1-1; 9 bases map to TRBD1. CDR3 length: 15 amino acids. CDR1 and CDR2 from the germline V gene are SGHNT and YENEEA. With V trimmed by 3 bases and J by 0 bases, 2 bases remained unmatched. CDR3 in DNA: TGTGCCAGCAGCTTCGGACAGGGGATGAACACTGAAGCTTTCTTT. Its translation: CASSFGQGMNTEAFF.

The chain has TRBV2 and TRBJ2-7; D could derive from TRBD1 or TRBD2 (7 bases each). The CDR3 spans 18 residues. Germline CDR1 and CDR2: SNHLY and FYNNEI. Between the trimmed V and J ends, which lost 1 base and 2 bases, there was a span of 21 bases. The DNA of the CDR3 is TGTGCCAGCAGTGAAGTCCCTCGGAGCGGGACAGACCCCTACGAGCAGTACTTC. It encodes CASSEVPRSGTDPYEQYF.

The chain uses TRBV6-1 and TRBJ2-5, with a weak D call TRBD1 (5 bases). Per germline, CDR1 MNHNS and CDR2 SASEGT. This CDR3 contains 13 residues. Trimming took off 2 bases at V and 7 bases at J, with 11 bases between the two ends. The CDR3 sequence is CASSETFTGTQYF. In nucleotides, the CDR3 is TGTGCCAGCAGTGAAACCTTCACAGGGACCCAGTACTTC.

This clonotype was seen once. The V and J genes are TRBV2 and TRBJ1-1; D not certain. This CDR3 comprises 14 residues. CDR1 SNHLY and CDR2 FYNNEI come from the germline V gene. V lost 1 base and J 0 bases, leaving 6 bases between the germline ends. The CDR3 DNA follows: TGTGCCAGCAGTGAAGACACGGTGAACACTGAAGCTTTCTTT. It codes for CASSEDTVNTEAFF.

This chain links TRBV4-1 with TRBJ1-1, with D uncertain. Germline V lookup: CDR1 MGHRA, CDR2 YSYEKL. CDR3 length: 15 residues. V was pared by 1 base and J by 2 bases, with 11 bases between. CDR3 amino acids: CASSQVYWGNTEAFF. In nucleotides, the CDR3 is TGCGCCAGCAGCCAAGTATACTGGGGTAACACTGAAGCTTTCTTT.